The entry below gives a single T cell receptor beta chain sequence along with its context. Donors in the study were healthy people who gave bone marrow. V lost 4 bases, J lost 4 bases, and 8 bases stayed unmatched. The germline gives CDR1 SGHTA, CDR2 FQGNSA. This CDR3 is 17 amino acids long. PCR was performed using 60 Vbeta and 13 Jbeta primers. Measured with immunoSEQ multiplex PCR; TCRdb has only the in-frame clones, and not every one. Recorded for this sample: around 75,000 clones. The sample comes from a study of cytomegalovirus exposure and HLA in healthy donors. Study-level background: Ancestry clustering placed around 80% of around 400 genotyped donors in the Caucasian-associated cluster.

The chain employs TRBV7-2 and TRBJ2-2, with 11 bases lining up with TRBD2. The receptor's source is an older woman in good health and CMV-seronegative. Sequencing used PBMCs. The CDR3 bases are TGTGCCAGCAGCTCCAGGGGACTAGCGGAGATCACCGGGGAGCTGTTTTTT. Protein: CASSSRGLAEITGELFF. Filled out from reference TRBV7-2 and TRBJ2-2, the complete variable domain reads GAGVSQSPSNKVTEKGKDVELRCDPISGHTALYWYRQSLGQGLEFLIYFQGNSAPDKSGLPSDRFSAERTGGSVSTLTIQRTQQEDSAVYLCASSSRGLAEITGELFFGEGSRLTVL.